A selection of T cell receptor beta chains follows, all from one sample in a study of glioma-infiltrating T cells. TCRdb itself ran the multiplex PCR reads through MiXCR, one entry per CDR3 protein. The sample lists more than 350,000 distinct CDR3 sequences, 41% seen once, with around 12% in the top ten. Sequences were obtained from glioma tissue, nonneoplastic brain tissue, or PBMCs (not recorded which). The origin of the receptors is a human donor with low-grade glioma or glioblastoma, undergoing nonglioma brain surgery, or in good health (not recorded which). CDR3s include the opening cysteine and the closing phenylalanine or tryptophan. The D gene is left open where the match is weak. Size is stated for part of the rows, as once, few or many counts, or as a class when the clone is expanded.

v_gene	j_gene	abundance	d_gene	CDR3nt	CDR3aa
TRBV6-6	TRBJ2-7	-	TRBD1	TGTGCCAGCAGTAATCCGGGACAGGGTCTGGACGAGCAGTACTTC	CASSNPGQGLDEQYF
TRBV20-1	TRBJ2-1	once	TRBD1	TGCAGTGCTAGAGGTTCCTGGGGGACAGAGAACTCCTACGAGCAGTTCTTC	CSARGSWGTENSYEQFF
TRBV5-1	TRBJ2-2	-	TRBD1	TGCGCCAGCAGCTGGGGGACAGGGGTTCGGACCGGGGAGCTGTTTTTT	CASSWGTGVRTGELFF
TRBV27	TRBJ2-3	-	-	TGTGCCAGCAGTGATTTTCGCAGGGAGAGCACAGATACGCAGTATTTT	CASSDFRRESTDTQYF
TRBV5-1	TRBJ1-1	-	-	TGCGCCAGCAGTGGGGGGGATGGCACTGAAGCTTTCTTT	CASSGGDGTEAFF
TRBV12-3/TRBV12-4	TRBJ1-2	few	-	TGTGCCAGCAGTTCGGCGGGAGGCTACACCTTC	CASSSAGGYTF
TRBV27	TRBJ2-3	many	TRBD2	TGTGCCAGCAGTTTATGGAGGACTAGCGGGAGGGCCAATACGCAGTATTTT	CASSLWRTSGRANTQYF
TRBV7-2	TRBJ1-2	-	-	TGTGCCAGCAGCTTAGGAGGAACCAACTATGGCTACACCTTC	CASSLGGTNYGYTF
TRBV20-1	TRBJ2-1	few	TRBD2	TGCAGTGCTAGTAGGCGGGAGGGTTTCAATGAGCAGTTCTTC	CSASRREGFNEQFF
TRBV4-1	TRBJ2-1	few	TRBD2	TGCGCCAGCAGCCAAGAAGGACTAGCGGGATCCGGTGAGCAGTTCTTC	CASSQEGLAGSGEQFF
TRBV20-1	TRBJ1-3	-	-	TGTAGTGCCCCCCCGGGGACTGGTGGAAACACCATATATTTT	CSAPPGTGGNTIYF
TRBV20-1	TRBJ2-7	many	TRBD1	TGCAGTGCTAGACCTTTCGGGACAGGGGGTCGGGAGCAGTACTTC	CSARPFGTGGREQYF
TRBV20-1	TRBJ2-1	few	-	TGCAGTGCTCGTAGACTACTATACAATGAGCAGTTCTTC	CSARRLLYNEQFF
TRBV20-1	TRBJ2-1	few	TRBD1	TGCAGTGCTATCGAACAGGGGGCGTCCACCTACAATGAGCAGTTCTTC	CSAIEQGASTYNEQFF
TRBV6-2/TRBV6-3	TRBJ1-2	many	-	TGTGCCAGCAGCATTGACAGGAACTATGGCTACACCTTC	CASSIDRNYGYTF
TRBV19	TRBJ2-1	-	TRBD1	TGTGCCAGTAGTCCCTTCGTGAGGACAGGCTACAATGAGCAGTTCTTC	CASSPFVRTGYNEQFF
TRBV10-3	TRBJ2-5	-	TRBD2	TGTGCCATCAAACAGCGGGAGGGCTCGGAGACCCAGTACTTC	CAIKQREGSETQYF
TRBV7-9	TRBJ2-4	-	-	TGTGCCAGCAGCTTGGTTGGGAGCCCAGCCAAAAACATTCAGTACTTC	CASSLVGSPAKNIQYF
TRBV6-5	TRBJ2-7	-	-	TGTGCCAGAAGATCTTCGAAGAGCTCCTACGAGCAGTACTTC	CARRSSKSSYEQYF
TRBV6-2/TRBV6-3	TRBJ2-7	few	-	TGTGCCAGCAGTTACGATTCTAGTAAAGAGCAGTACTTC	CASSYDSSKEQYF
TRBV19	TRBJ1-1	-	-	TGTGCCACACAGGACGGACTGAACACTGAAGCTTTCTTT	CATQDGLNTEAFF
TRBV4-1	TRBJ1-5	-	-	TGCGCCAGCAGCCAAGAACCCCTCCGGCCGAGGAGCAATCAGCCCCAGCATTTT	CASSQEPLRPRSNQPQHF
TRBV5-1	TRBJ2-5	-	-	TGCGCCAGCAGCTTGGTACCGAGTCAAGAGACCCAGTACTTC	CASSLVPSQETQYF
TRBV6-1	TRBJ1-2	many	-	TGTGCCAGCAGTGAGCTAAACGCTATCTATGGCTACACCTTC	CASSELNAIYGYTF
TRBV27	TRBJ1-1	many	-	TGTGCCAGTGCCCGGGGGGGGTACACTGAAGCTTTCTTT	CASARGGYTEAFF
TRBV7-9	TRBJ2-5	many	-	TGTGCCAGCAGCCCCACGTGGGGCGGAGAGACCCAGTACTTC	CASSPTWGGETQYF
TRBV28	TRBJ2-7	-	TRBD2	TGTGCCAGCAGCAGGACTAGCGAGAGCGACGAGCAGTACTTC	CASSRTSESDEQYF